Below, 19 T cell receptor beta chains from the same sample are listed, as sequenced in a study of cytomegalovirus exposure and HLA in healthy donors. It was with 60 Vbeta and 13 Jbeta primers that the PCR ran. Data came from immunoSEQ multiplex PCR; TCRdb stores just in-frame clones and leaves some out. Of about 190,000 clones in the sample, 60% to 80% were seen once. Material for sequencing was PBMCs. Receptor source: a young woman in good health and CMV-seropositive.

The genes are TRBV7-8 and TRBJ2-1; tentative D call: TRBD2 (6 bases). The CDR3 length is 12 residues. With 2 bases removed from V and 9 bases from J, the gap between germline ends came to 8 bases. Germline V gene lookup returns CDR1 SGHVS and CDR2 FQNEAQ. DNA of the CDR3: TGTGCCAGCAGCTTATACGGGGGTGAGCAGTTCTTC. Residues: CASSLYGGEQFF.

For the CDR3, the DNA is TGTGCCAGCAGCTTGGTCGCAGCTAGCTATGGCTACACCTTC. This translates into CASSLVAASYGYTF. The V call is TRBV5-6, the J call TRBJ1-2; D unresolved. From germline, CDR1 is SGHDT and CDR2 YYEEEE. The CDR3 sequence is 14 residues long. The V end was cut by 0 bases, the J end by 4 bases, with 10 bases between.

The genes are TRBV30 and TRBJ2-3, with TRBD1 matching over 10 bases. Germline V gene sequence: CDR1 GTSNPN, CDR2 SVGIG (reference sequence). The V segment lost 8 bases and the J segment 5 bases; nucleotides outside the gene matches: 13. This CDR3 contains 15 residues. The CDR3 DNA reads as TGTGCCGGCTCCCTCGGGACAGGGGATCAAGATACGCAGTATTTT. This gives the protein CAGSLGTGDQDTQYF.

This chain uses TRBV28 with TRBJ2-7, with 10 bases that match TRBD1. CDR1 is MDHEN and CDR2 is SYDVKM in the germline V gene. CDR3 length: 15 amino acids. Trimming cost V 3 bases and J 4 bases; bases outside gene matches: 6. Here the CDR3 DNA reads TGTGCCAGCAGTTTGTCCGGGACAGGGGCGTACGAGCAGTACTTC. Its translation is CASSLSGTGAYEQYF.

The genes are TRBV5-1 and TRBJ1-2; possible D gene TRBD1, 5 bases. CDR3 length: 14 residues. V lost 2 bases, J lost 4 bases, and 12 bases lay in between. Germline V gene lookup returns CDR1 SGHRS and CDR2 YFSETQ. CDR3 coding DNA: TGCGCCAGCAGCTTAAAACAGGCGCCCTATGGCTACACCTTC. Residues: CASSLKQAPYGYTF.

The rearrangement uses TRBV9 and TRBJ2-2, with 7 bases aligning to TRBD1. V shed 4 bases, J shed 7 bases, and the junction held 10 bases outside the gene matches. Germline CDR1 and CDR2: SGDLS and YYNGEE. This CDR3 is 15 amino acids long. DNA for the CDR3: TGTGCCAGCAGCCCACAGGGGTCAGCCCTCGGGGAGCTGTTTTTT. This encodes CASSPQGSALGELFF.

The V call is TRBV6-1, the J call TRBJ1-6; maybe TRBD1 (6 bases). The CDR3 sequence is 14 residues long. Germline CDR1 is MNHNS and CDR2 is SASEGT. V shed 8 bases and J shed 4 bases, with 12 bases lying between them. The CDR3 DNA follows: TGTGCCAGCCAGGGGCCCCTATATAATTCACCCCTCCACTTT. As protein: CASQGPLYNSPLHF.

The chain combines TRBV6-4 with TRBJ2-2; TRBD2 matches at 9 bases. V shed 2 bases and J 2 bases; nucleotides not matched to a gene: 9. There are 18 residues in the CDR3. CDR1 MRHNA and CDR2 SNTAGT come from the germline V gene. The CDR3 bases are TGTGCCAGCAGTGACAGGGCTAGCGGGGCCGTAAACACCGGGGAGCTGTTTTTT. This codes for CASSDRASGAVNTGELFF.

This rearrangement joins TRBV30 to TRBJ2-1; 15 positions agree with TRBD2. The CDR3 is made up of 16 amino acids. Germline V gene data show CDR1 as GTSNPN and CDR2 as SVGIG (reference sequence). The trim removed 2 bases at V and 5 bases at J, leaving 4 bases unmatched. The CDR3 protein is CAWSWTSGRVNNEQFF. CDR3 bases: TGTGCCTGGAGTTGGACTAGCGGGAGGGTTAACAATGAGCAGTTCTTC. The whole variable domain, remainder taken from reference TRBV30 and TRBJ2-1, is SQTIHQWPATLVQPVGSPLSLECTVEGTSNPNLYWYRQAAGRGLQLLFYSVGIGQISSEVPQNLSASRPQDRQFILSSKKLLLSDSGFYLCAWSWTSGRVNNEQFFGPGTRLTVL.

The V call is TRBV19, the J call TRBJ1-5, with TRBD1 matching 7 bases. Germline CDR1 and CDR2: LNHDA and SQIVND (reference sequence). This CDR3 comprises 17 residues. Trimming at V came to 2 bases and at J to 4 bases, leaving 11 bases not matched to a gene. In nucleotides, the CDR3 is TGTGCCAGTAGTATATCGGCAGGGGGTGACTCTAATCAGCCCCAGCATTTT. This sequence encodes CASSISAGGDSNQPQHF.

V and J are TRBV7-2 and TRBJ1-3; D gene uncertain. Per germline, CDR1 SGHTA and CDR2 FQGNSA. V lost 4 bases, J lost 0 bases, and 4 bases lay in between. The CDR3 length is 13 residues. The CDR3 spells CASSSSSGNTIYF. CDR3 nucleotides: TGTGCCAGCAGCTCCTCCTCTGGAAACACCATATATTTT.

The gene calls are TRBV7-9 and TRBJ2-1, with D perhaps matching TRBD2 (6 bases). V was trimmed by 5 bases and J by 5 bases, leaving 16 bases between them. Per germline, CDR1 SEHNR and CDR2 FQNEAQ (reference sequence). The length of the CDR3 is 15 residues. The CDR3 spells CASSPGLLPHNEQFF. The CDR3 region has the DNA TGTGCCAGCAGCCCGGGACTCCTCCCCCACAATGAGCAGTTCTTC.

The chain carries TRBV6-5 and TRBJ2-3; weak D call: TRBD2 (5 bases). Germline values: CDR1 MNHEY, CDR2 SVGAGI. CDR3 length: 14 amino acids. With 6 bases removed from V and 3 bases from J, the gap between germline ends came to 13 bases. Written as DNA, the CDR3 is TGTGCCAGCAGGAGGGTAGTCGGTACAGATACGCAGTATTTT. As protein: CASRRVVGTDTQYF.

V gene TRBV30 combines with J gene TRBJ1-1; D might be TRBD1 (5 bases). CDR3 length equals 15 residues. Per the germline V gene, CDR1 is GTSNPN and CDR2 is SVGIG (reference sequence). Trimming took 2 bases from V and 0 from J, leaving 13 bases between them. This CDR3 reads CAWSLNRPVNTEAFF. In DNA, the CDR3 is TGTGCCTGGAGTCTAAACAGGCCCGTGAACACTGAAGCTTTCTTT.

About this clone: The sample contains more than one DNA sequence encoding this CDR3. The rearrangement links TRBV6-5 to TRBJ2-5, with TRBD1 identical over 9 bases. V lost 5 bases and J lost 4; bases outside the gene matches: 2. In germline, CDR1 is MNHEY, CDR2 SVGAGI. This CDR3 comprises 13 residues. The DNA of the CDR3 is TGTGCCAGCAGTCGACAGGGGGGAGAGACCCAGTACTTC. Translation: CASSRQGGETQYF.

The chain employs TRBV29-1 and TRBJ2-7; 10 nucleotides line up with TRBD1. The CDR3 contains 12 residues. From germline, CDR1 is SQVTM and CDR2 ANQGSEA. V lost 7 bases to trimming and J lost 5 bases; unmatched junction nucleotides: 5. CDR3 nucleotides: TGCAGCGCCGCGACAGGGGGCCACGAGCAGTACTTC. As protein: CSAATGGHEQYF.

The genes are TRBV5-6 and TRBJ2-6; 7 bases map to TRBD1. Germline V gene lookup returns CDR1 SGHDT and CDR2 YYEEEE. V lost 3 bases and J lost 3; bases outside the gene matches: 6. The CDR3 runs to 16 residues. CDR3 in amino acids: CASSWRGGNGANVLTF. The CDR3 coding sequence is TGTGCCAGCAGCTGGAGAGGGGGCAATGGGGCCAACGTCCTGACTTTC.

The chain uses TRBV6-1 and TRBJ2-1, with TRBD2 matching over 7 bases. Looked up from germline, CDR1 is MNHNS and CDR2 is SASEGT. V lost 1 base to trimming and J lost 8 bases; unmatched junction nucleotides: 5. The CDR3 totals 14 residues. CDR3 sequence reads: CASSEVGGRDEQFF. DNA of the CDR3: TGTGCCAGCAGTGAAGTCGGGGGGAGGGATGAGCAGTTCTTC.

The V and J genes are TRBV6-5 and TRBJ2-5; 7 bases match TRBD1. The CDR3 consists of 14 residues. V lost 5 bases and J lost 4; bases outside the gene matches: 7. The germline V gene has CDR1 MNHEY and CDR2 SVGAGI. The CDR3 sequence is CASSRDRTRETQYF. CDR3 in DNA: TGTGCCAGCAGTAGGGACAGAACAAGAGAGACCCAGTACTTC.